The 3 T cell receptor beta chains below come from one sample, sequenced in a study of blood T cell repertoires in COVID-19. Repertoires were generated with immunoSEQ multiplex PCR, while TCRdb's copy carries only in-frame clones and drops some. Altogether approximately 250,000 clones are present, roughly 91% being singletons, with the ten largest covering approximately 4.1%. The specimen was PBMCs or T cells enriched from blood (not recorded which). The receptors here all came from a woman aged 25 to 39 who had recovered from COVID-19.

This clone was observed a handful of times. Within the sample, other DNA sequences also encode this same CDR3. The rearrangement uses TRBV29-1 and TRBJ2-7; possibly TRBD2 for D (6 bases). This CDR3 contains 11 residues. The V gene lost 6 bases and the J gene lost 4 bases, with 10 bases spanning the gap. The germline gives CDR1 SQVTM, CDR2 ANQGSEA. As DNA, the CDR3 is TGCAGCGTCGGGACTGATTACGAGCAGTACTTC. It codes for CSVGTDYEQYF.

CDR3 protein: CASSLYQGVVEAFF. CDR3 coding DNA: TGTGCCAGCAGCTTGTATCAGGGTGTAGTTGAAGCTTTCTTT. The chain combines TRBV5-5 with TRBJ1-1; perhaps TRBD1 as D (5 bases). The CDR3 runs to 14 residues. The V gene's germline CDR1 is SGHKS and CDR2 YYEKEE (reference sequence). V lost 1 base and J 7 bases, leaving 14 bases between the germline ends.

This chain connects TRBV28 to TRBJ1-6; D uncertain. Trimming took off 5 bases at V and 12 bases at J, with 11 bases between the two ends. The V gene's germline CDR1 is MDHEN and CDR2 SYDVKM. The CDR3 has 12 amino acids. Here the CDR3 reads CASSVPGLPLHF. CDR3 in DNA: TGTGCCAGCAGTGTCCCCGGTCTACCCCTCCACTTT.